The rows below give T cell receptor beta chains drawn from one sample of a study of Graves' ophthalmopathy and Graves' hyperthyroidism. TCRdb used MiXCR to reprocess the multiplex PCR reads, holding one entry per CDR3 protein. The sample carries hundreds of thousands of distinct CDR3 sequences, 13% to 15% recorded once. Sequenced material: blood. The receptors here all came from a woman aged 30 to 39 with Graves' ophthalmopathy. The CDR3 runs from the conserved cysteine through the conserved F or W. The D gene is left open where the match is weak. The size entry is marked missing in some rows and otherwise reads once, few, many or a size class.

clone size: many
J gene: TRBJ2-5
V gene: TRBV20-1
D gene: TRBD2
CDR3 protein: CSARSLAGGPAETQYF
CDR3 DNA: TGCAGTGCTAGGTCACTAGCGGGGGGGCCGGCAGAGACCCAGTACTTC

clone size: many
J gene: TRBJ2-7
V gene: TRBV12-3/TRBV12-4
D gene: TRBD1
CDR3 protein: CASSSRGTGDEQYF
CDR3 DNA: TGTGCCAGCAGTTCGAGGGGGACAGGGGATGAGCAGTACTTC

clone size: many
J gene: TRBJ2-5
V gene: TRBV9
D gene: NA
CDR3 protein: CASSVGNDARETQYF
CDR3 DNA: TGTGCCAGCAGCGTCGGCAACGACGCCAGGGAGACCCAGTACTTC

clone size: few
J gene: TRBJ2-5
V gene: TRBV14
D gene: NA
CDR3 protein: CASSPLQEGYQETQYF
CDR3 DNA: TGTGCCAGCAGCCCCTTACAGGAAGGGTACCAAGAGACCCAGTACTTC

clone size: many
J gene: TRBJ2-7
V gene: TRBV7-9
D gene: NA
CDR3 protein: CASSSRTAQYYEQYF
CDR3 DNA: TGTGCCAGCAGCTCCAGGACAGCCCAATACTACGAGCAGTACTTC

clone size: few
J gene: TRBJ1-5
V gene: TRBV27
D gene: NA
CDR3 protein: CASGQVASGGGQPQHF
CDR3 DNA: TGTGCCAGCGGGCAGGTAGCCAGCGGCGGGGGTCAGCCCCAGCATTTT

clone size: few
J gene: TRBJ2-2
V gene: TRBV4-1
D gene: TRBD1
CDR3 protein: CASSQEGQGAAGELFF
CDR3 DNA: TGCGCCAGCAGCCAAGAGGGCCAGGGGGCGGCGGGGGAGCTGTTTTTT

clone size: many
J gene: TRBJ1-5
V gene: TRBV6-5
D gene: NA
CDR3 protein: CASSSRRGNNQPQHF
CDR3 DNA: TGTGCCAGCAGTTCTAGGCGGGGGAACAATCAGCCCCAGCATTTT

clone size: many
J gene: TRBJ1-2
V gene: TRBV4-1
D gene: TRBD1
CDR3 protein: CASTRGGGQGGGYTF
CDR3 DNA: TGCGCCAGCACCCGAGGGGGGGGACAGGGAGGCGGCTACACCTTC

clone size: NA
J gene: TRBJ2-2
V gene: TRBV11-3
D gene: NA
CDR3 protein: CASSSYQDTGELFF
CDR3 DNA: TGTGCCAGCAGCTCTTACCAGGACACCGGGGAGCTGTTTTTT

clone size: many
J gene: TRBJ1-2
V gene: TRBV9
D gene: NA
CDR3 protein: CASSVDHNYGYTF
CDR3 DNA: TGTGCCAGCAGCGTAGATCACAACTATGGCTACACCTTC

clone size: many
J gene: TRBJ1-1
V gene: TRBV20-1
D gene: NA
CDR3 protein: CSTKAGTEAFF
CDR3 DNA: TGCAGTACAAAGGCCGGTACTGAAGCTTTCTTT

clone size: NA
J gene: TRBJ1-1
V gene: TRBV28
D gene: NA
CDR3 protein: CASRPKGRSTEAFF
CDR3 DNA: TGTGCCAGCAGACCGAAGGGTCGAAGCACTGAAGCTTTCTTT

clone size: many
J gene: TRBJ2-5
V gene: TRBV11-2
D gene: TRBD2
CDR3 protein: CASSLDRTSGRGETQYF
CDR3 DNA: TGTGCCAGCAGCTTAGACCGGACTAGCGGGAGGGGAGAGACCCAGTACTTC

clone size: many
J gene: TRBJ2-2
V gene: TRBV30
D gene: TRBD2
CDR3 protein: CAWNPGGSGELFF
CDR3 DNA: TGTGCCTGGAACCCGGGGGGATCCGGGGAGCTGTTTTTT

clone size: many
J gene: TRBJ1-2
V gene: TRBV16
D gene: NA
CDR3 protein: CASSQSYYSASGYTF
CDR3 DNA: TGTGCCAGCAGCCAATCGTACTACAGCGCCTCGGGCTACACCTTC

clone size: many
J gene: TRBJ2-7
V gene: TRBV6-1
D gene: NA
CDR3 protein: CASSDVGGPDYEQYF
CDR3 DNA: TGTGCCAGCAGTGATGTAGGAGGGCCCGACTACGAGCAGTACTTC

clone size: many
J gene: TRBJ2-7
V gene: TRBV6-1
D gene: NA
CDR3 protein: CASSEAGYRQISYEQYF
CDR3 DNA: TGTGCCAGCAGTGAAGCAGGATATAGACAGATTTCCTACGAGCAGTACTTC

clone size: many
J gene: TRBJ1-5
V gene: TRBV6-2/TRBV6-3
D gene: NA
CDR3 protein: CASSYVGAGQPQHF
CDR3 DNA: TGTGCCAGCAGTTATGTGGGGGCCGGTCAGCCCCAGCATTTT

clone size: NA
J gene: TRBJ1-1
V gene: TRBV2
D gene: TRBD1
CDR3 protein: CASSESPTGAGGTEAFF
CDR3 DNA: TGTGCCAGCAGTGAATCGCCGACAGGGGCGGGGGGCACTGAAGCTTTCTTT

clone size: NA
J gene: TRBJ2-5
V gene: TRBV10-3
D gene: NA
CDR3 protein: CATGTGLETQYF
CDR3 DNA: TGTGCCACCGGCACAGGGCTGGAGACCCAGTACTTC

clone size: NA
J gene: TRBJ2-7
V gene: TRBV30
D gene: NA
CDR3 protein: CAWGWSSYEQYF
CDR3 DNA: TGTGCCTGGGGGTGGAGCTCCTACGAGCAGTACTTC

clone size: few
J gene: TRBJ2-2
V gene: TRBV27
D gene: NA
CDR3 protein: CASSLEGMTGTGELFF
CDR3 DNA: TGTGCCAGCAGTTTAGAGGGTATGACGGGCACCGGGGAGCTGTTTTTT

clone size: many
J gene: TRBJ2-5
V gene: TRBV3-1
D gene: TRBD2
CDR3 protein: CASSQDGSGGGKTQYF
CDR3 DNA: TGTGCCAGCAGCCAAGACGGTAGCGGGGGAGGGAAGACCCAGTACTTC

clone size: many
J gene: TRBJ2-2
V gene: TRBV20-1
D gene: TRBD2
CDR3 protein: CSARSGTTGELFF
CDR3 DNA: TGCAGTGCCAGAAGCGGGACCACCGGGGAGCTGTTTTTT

clone size: once
J gene: TRBJ1-1
V gene: TRBV12-5
D gene: NA
CDR3 protein: CASGLSRSTEAFF
CDR3 DNA: TGTGCTAGTGGTTTATCTAGGAGCACTGAAGCTTTCTTT

clone size: many
J gene: TRBJ1-1
V gene: TRBV6-1
D gene: NA
CDR3 protein: CASSDADGNTEAFF
CDR3 DNA: TGTGCCAGCAGTGATGCGGACGGGAACACTGAAGCTTTCTTT

clone size: few
J gene: TRBJ2-7
V gene: TRBV5-1
D gene: NA
CDR3 protein: CASSFLVDSTYEQYF
CDR3 DNA: TGCGCCAGCAGCTTTTTGGTGGACAGCACCTACGAGCAGTACTTC

clone size: many
J gene: TRBJ2-7
V gene: TRBV20-1
D gene: NA
CDR3 protein: CSAGGQPYEQYF
CDR3 DNA: TGCAGTGCGGGGGGACAGCCCTACGAGCAGTACTTC

clone size: NA
J gene: TRBJ2-7
V gene: TRBV12-3/TRBV12-4
D gene: NA
CDR3 protein: CASSPLSGLRSYDQYF
CDR3 DNA: TGTGCCAGCAGCCCGTTGTCAGGACTGCGGTCCTACGATCAGTACTTC

clone size: many
J gene: TRBJ1-6
V gene: TRBV25-1
D gene: NA
CDR3 protein: CASSDFIGGGSPLHF
CDR3 DNA: TGTGCCAGCAGTGACTTTATCGGAGGTGGTTCACCCCTCCACTTT

clone size: many
J gene: TRBJ2-7
V gene: TRBV20-1
D gene: TRBD1
CDR3 protein: CSAEGSGQVGSYEQYF
CDR3 DNA: TGCAGTGCTGAGGGCTCTGGACAGGTAGGCTCCTACGAGCAGTACTTC

clone size: few
J gene: TRBJ1-2
V gene: TRBV5-1
D gene: TRBD1
CDR3 protein: CASRWQDRAYGYTF
CDR3 DNA: TGCGCCAGCAGGTGGCAGGACAGGGCCTATGGCTACACCTTC

clone size: many
J gene: TRBJ1-1
V gene: TRBV12-3/TRBV12-4
D gene: NA
CDR3 protein: CASRWTPDQAFF
CDR3 DNA: TGTGCCAGCAGGTGGACGCCAGATCAAGCTTTCTTT

clone size: many
J gene: TRBJ1-1
V gene: TRBV29-1
D gene: TRBD1
CDR3 protein: CSVEDQGATEAFF
CDR3 DNA: TGCAGCGTTGAAGACCAGGGGGCCACTGAAGCTTTCTTT

clone size: few
J gene: TRBJ1-1
V gene: TRBV10-2
D gene: NA
CDR3 protein: CASSEYGGLNTEAFF
CDR3 DNA: TGCGCCAGCAGTGAGTATGGGGGCTTGAACACTGAAGCTTTCTTT

clone size: many
J gene: TRBJ1-6
V gene: TRBV6-1
D gene: TRBD1
CDR3 protein: CASSDWTGGNNSPLHF
CDR3 DNA: TGTGCCAGCAGTGACTGGACAGGGGGAAATAATTCACCCCTCCACTTT